This TCR beta chain was found in a study of blood T cell repertoires in COVID-19. Those enrolled in Seattle joined during active infection and were followed longitudinally afterward. V dropped 5 bases and J dropped 11 bases, with 18 bases sitting between them. Germline CDR1 and CDR2: SEHNR and FQNEAQ (reference sequence). The CDR3 is made up of 14 amino acids. How the authors handled the data: Estimates of nucleated cell counts were drawn from the amplification of reference gene primers. Using immunoSEQ multiplex PCR, the repertoire was profiled, and TCRdb retains in-frame clones only, with some absent. V and J calls and clone size are copied from that table; D and trimming were computed from the DNA. The table lists over 60,000 clones, less than 95% of them singletons.

The TCR comes from a man between 50 and 59 years old with COVID-19, enrolled during active disease. The rearrangement links TRBV7-9 to TRBJ2-2, with D possibly being TRBD1 (5 bases). Sequencing was carried out using peripheral blood. The CDR3 DNA sequence: TGTGCCAGCAGCCCCAACCGACAGTATAGTGAGCTGTTTTTT. It translates to CASSPNRQYSELFF.